The T cell receptor (beta chain) described here comes from a study of molecular identifiers for immune sequencing clone quantification. A remark on this clonotype: Its specificity is unknown.

The CDR3 covers 15 residues. From germline, CDR1 is DFQATT and CDR2 SNEGSKA (reference sequence). The junction had 9 bases not matched to a gene; V was cut back by 6 bases and J by 0 bases. Previously described methods and listed TCR primers were employed for the bulk TCR libraries. TCRdb recomputed calls from the PCR reads with MiXCR, one row per CDR3 protein. The data contain under 600,000 distinct CDR3 sequences, 25% of them seen just once; the ten biggest clones take up around 0.78%. Researchers sorted naive CD8 T cells as cells that were CD8+CD4-CCR7+CD45RA+. Study-level findings and limits: Clones with over 20 RNA copies captured over 99% of effector molecules but under 1% of naive ones.

This rearrangement joins TRBV20-1 to TRBJ2-7, with 9 bases identical to TRBD2. This receptor was identified in a human donor in good health. Some libraries in this study had Jurkat cell RNA spiked in. Input material: naive CD8+ T cells from blood, with Jurkat cell RNA spiked in. Subset: FACS-sorted CD8+CD4-CCR7+CD45RA+ naive T cells. Here the CDR3 reads CSAGKASGVSYEQYF. CDR3 bases: TGCAGTGCCGGAAAGGCTAGCGGGGTCTCCTACGAGCAGTACTTC.